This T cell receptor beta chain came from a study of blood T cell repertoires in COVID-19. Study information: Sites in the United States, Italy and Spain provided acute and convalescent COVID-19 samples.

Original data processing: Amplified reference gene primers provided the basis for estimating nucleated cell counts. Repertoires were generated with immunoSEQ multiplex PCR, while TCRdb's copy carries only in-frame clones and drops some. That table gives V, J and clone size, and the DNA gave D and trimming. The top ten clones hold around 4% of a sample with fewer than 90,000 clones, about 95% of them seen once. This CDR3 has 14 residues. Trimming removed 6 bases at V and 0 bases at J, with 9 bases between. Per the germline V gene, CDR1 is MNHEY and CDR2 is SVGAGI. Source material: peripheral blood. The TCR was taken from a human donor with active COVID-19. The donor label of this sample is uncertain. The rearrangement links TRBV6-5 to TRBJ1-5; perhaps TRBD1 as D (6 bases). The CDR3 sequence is CASSRTVSNQPQHF. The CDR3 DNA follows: TGTGCCAGCAGCCGGACAGTTAGCAATCAGCCCCAGCATTTT.